What follows are 24 T cell receptor beta chains derived from one specimen sequenced in a study of blood T cell repertoires in COVID-19. Using immunoSEQ multiplex PCR, the repertoire was profiled, and TCRdb retains in-frame clones only, with some absent. The repertoire holds some 87,000 clones, with just under 85% as singletons. Sequenced sample: peripheral blood. The receptors stem from a woman in her 70s with active or convalescent COVID-19.

J is TRBJ2-7 and V is TRBV6-5; D gene unclear. Between the trimmed V and J ends, which lost 8 bases and 3 bases, there was a span of 14 bases. The CDR3 runs to 13 residues. The germline CDR1 and CDR2 sequences are MNHEY and SVGAGI. DNA of the CDR3: TGTGCCAGCTCGCAATACGGGTACTACGAGCAGTACTTC. Encoded protein: CASSQYGYYEQYF.

In its sample, this clone ranks as large (0.1 to 1%). The CDR3 DNA reads as TGTGCCAGCAACCACGGGGACACCGGGGAGCTGTTTTTT. It yields the protein CASNHGDTGELFF. The chain links TRBV3-1 (or the pseudogene TRBV3-2) to TRBJ2-2; possible D gene TRBD2, 5 bases. V was cut by 7 bases and J by 3 bases, with 9 bases left in between. The CDR3 contains 13 residues. Per the germline V gene, CDR1 is LGHDT and CDR2 is YNNKEL (reference sequence).

This chain joins TRBV6-5 and TRBJ2-1; 13 nucleotides agree with TRBD2. Trimming cost V 6 bases and J 13 bases; bases outside gene matches: 9. CDR1 MNHEY and CDR2 SVGAGI come from the germline V gene. The CDR3 contains 14 residues. Here the CDR3 reads CASRQTSGGRSQFF. The CDR3 DNA sequence: TGTGCCAGCAGACAGACTAGCGGGGGGAGATCCCAGTTCTTC.

The chain joins TRBV7-9 to TRBJ1-3, with 7 bases matching TRBD1. Germline V gene sequence: CDR1 SEHNR, CDR2 FQNEAQ (reference sequence). There are 17 residues in the CDR3. After removal of 6 bases from V and 5 bases from J, the junction contained 16 bases not matched to a gene. Here the CDR3 reads CASRKRQGRKDRNTIYF. In nucleotides, the CDR3 is TGTGCCAGCAGGAAGAGACAGGGCCGTAAGGATAGAAACACCATATATTTT.

This clone was counted once. This chain joins TRBV12-3 or TRBV12-4 and TRBJ1-1, with 7 bases fitting TRBD1. V lost 5 bases and J lost 8; bases outside the gene matches: 5. This CDR3 contains 12 residues. The CDR3 DNA follows: TGTGCCAGCAGTCGTTCACAGGGGGAAGCTTTCTTT. It specifies CASSRSQGEAFF.

This clone occurred a few times. This chain links TRBV4-3 with TRBJ1-2; 10 bases line up with TRBD1. V was clipped by 1 base and J by 4 bases; unmatched bases: 6. Germline values: CDR1 LGHNA, CDR2 YSLEER. CDR3 length: 16 amino acids. The CDR3: CASSQAGTGAAYGYTF. In nucleotides, the CDR3 is TGCGCCAGCAGCCAAGCAGGGACAGGGGCGGCCTATGGCTACACCTTC.

This chain connects TRBV6-7 to TRBJ1-3, with 7 bases lining up with TRBD1. TRBV6-7 belongs to the ORF category, with a function that is uncertain. Trimming cost V 5 bases and J 0 bases; bases outside gene matches: 16. The CDR3 spans 19 residues. CDR3 in DNA: TGTGCCAGCAGTCAAGGCCCCCGGGACAGCCTTCGCTCTGGAAACACCATATATTTT. As protein: CASSQGPRDSLRSGNTIYF.

The V and J genes are TRBV5-1 and TRBJ2-5; a possible D gene is TRBD2 (6 bases). The CDR3 has 15 amino acids. Germline-derived CDR1 and CDR2 are SGHRS and YFSETQ. Trimming removed 4 bases at V and 0 bases at J, with 13 bases between. The CDR3 reads CASSLNPSDQETQYF. The CDR3 DNA sequence: TGCGCCAGCAGCCTTAACCCTAGCGACCAAGAGACCCAGTACTTC.

The chain recombines TRBV6-6 with TRBJ1-6, with D perhaps TRBD1 (5 bases). V lost 2 bases and J lost 8, with 7 bases in between. Germline CDR1 is MNHNY and CDR2 is SVGAGI (reference sequence). CDR3 length equals 13 residues. CDR3 sequence: CASSYIGDSPLHF. Here the CDR3 DNA reads TGTGCCAGCAGTTACATAGGGGATTCACCCCTCCACTTT.

J is TRBJ2-3 and V is TRBV7-2; 7 nucleotides align to TRBD2. Germline CDR1 and CDR2: SGHTA and FQGNSA. Germline trimming cut 8 bases from V and 2 bases from J; bases unmatched to any gene: 13. The CDR3 totals 16 residues. This chain's CDR3 is CASGTGLRGNTDTQYF. The CDR3 bases are TGTGCCAGCGGGACGGGGCTGCGGGGGAACACAGATACGCAGTATTTT.

This rearrangement joins TRBV18 to TRBJ2-7, with 10 bases matching TRBD1. The CDR3 has 15 amino acids. Trimming removed 4 bases from V and 2 bases from J; junction bases left unmatched: 5. The germline V gene encodes CDR1 KGHSH and CDR2 LQKENI. CDR3: CASSLGQGDTYEQYF. The CDR3 nucleotides read TGTGCCAGCTCACTCGGACAGGGGGACACCTACGAGCAGTACTTC.

The J gene is TRBJ1-6, the V gene TRBV5-5, with 7 bases matching TRBD1. Germline V gives CDR1 SGHKS, CDR2 YYEKEE (reference sequence). The CDR3 extends over 14 amino acids. V shed 4 bases, J shed 7 bases, and the junction held 5 bases outside the gene matches. The CDR3 DNA follows: TGTGCCAGCAGCGGGGACAGTGCAAATTCACCCCTCCACTTT. This translates into CASSGDSANSPLHF. Full variable domain (missing parts from reference TRBV5-5 and TRBJ1-6): DAGVTQSPTHLIKTRGQQVTLRCSPISGHKSVSWYQQVLGQGPQFIFQYYEKEERGRGNFPDRFSARQFPNYSSELNVNALLLGDSALYLCASSGDSANSPLHFGNGTRLTVT.

This chain connects TRBV15 to TRBJ2-1, with D possibly matching TRBD1 (6 bases). The length of the CDR3 is 15 residues. Trimming pared 0 bases from V and 4 bases from J, leaving 10 bases between. The germline V gene encodes CDR1 LNHNV and CDR2 YYDKDF (reference sequence). CDR3 in DNA: TGTGCCACCAGCAGAGATCGAGGGGGTTACAATGAGCAGTTCTTC. Protein sequence: CATSRDRGGYNEQFF.

The chain employs TRBV28 and TRBJ2-5, with 11 bases fitting TRBD2. J was trimmed by 7 bases and V by 4 bases; bases with no gene match: 8. Looked up from germline, CDR1 is MDHEN and CDR2 is SYDVKM. This CDR3 spans 15 amino acids. CDR3: CASSYGLAGSGTQYF. The CDR3 DNA reads TGTGCCAGCAGTTACGGACTAGCGGGCTCCGGGACCCAGTACTTC. The full variable domain, with the rest looked up from reference TRBV28 and TRBJ2-5, is DVKVTQSSRYLVKRTGEKVFLECVQDMDHENMFWYRQDPGLGLRLIYFSYDVKMKEKGDIPEGYSVSREKKERFSLILESASTNQTSMYLCASSYGLAGSGTQYFGPGTRLLVL.

The V gene is TRBV21-1, the J gene TRBJ2-7; TRBD2, the D gene given by the table, was not confirmed from the DNA. TRBV21-1 is shown as a pseudogene. The CDR3 consists of 16 residues. The CDR3 DNA is TGTGCCAGCAAGCTCCCATGGCGGGTAGAAGTATACGAGCAGTACTTC. It encodes CASKLPWRVEVYEQYF.

The genes are TRBV3-1 (or the pseudogene TRBV3-2) and TRBJ1-6; D gene unclear. V was clipped by 4 bases and J by 8 bases, with 12 bases between them. CDR1 and CDR2 from the germline V gene are LGHDT and YNNKEL (reference sequence). The CDR3 contains 14 residues. The CDR3 reads CASSPSRPDSPLHF. CDR3 sequence (DNA): TGTGCCAGCAGCCCTTCGAGGCCGGATTCACCCCTCCACTTT.

The chain joins TRBV27 to TRBJ1-5, with 7 bases lining up with TRBD1. J was trimmed by 2 bases and V by 4 bases; bases with no gene match: 5. Germline assignment: CDR1 MNHEY and CDR2 SMNVEV (reference sequence). The CDR3 extends over 15 amino acids. As DNA, the CDR3 is TGTGCCAGCAGTTCCCGGGACAGAGGCAATCAGCCCCAGCATTTT. Amino acids: CASSSRDRGNQPQHF.

In its sample, this clone was seen once. The chain combines TRBV5-1 with TRBJ2-1, with TRBD2 matching 7 bases. V lost 0 bases to trimming and J lost 3 bases; unmatched junction nucleotides: 0. CDR3 size: 14 residues. Germline CDR1 and CDR2: SGHRS and YFSETQ. Written as DNA, the CDR3 is TGCGCCAGCAGCTTGGGCGGGGGCTACAATGAGCAGTTCTTC. It yields the protein CASSLGGGYNEQFF. The variable domain in full, with the rest retrieved from reference TRBV5-1 and TRBJ2-1, is KAGVTQTPRYLIKTRGQQVTLSCSPISGHRSVSWYQQTPGQGLQFLFEYFSETQRNKGNFPGRFSGRQFSNSRSEMNVSTLELGDSALYLCASSLGGGYNEQFFGPGTRLTVL.

The chain is built from TRBV20-1 and TRBJ2-5; 7 nucleotides match TRBD2. The CDR3 runs 11 residues. The ends lost 7 bases at V and 5 bases at J; junction bases unmatched: 4. Germline lookup yields CDR1 DFQATT and CDR2 SNEGSKA (reference sequence). The chain's CDR3 is CSGAGSETQYF. CDR3 DNA sequence: TGCAGTGGAGCGGGGTCGGAGACCCAGTACTTC.

The chain is built from TRBV3-1 (or the pseudogene TRBV3-2) and TRBJ2-5; possibly TRBD1 for D (5 bases). Trimming left V 5 bases short and J 6 bases short, with 13 bases between. This CDR3 has 13 residues. CDR1 is LGHDT and CDR2 is YNNKEL in the germline V gene (reference sequence). CDR3 sequence (DNA): TGTGCCAGCAGCAACAGCAGGGTGCAGACCCAGTACTTC. Amino acids: CASSNSRVQTQYF.

The chain uses TRBV4-1 and TRBJ2-3; no clear D. The CDR3 is made up of 15 amino acids. CDR1 MGHRA and CDR2 YSYEKL come from the germline V gene. With 0 bases removed from V and 3 bases from J, the gap between germline ends came to 10 bases. In DNA form, the CDR3 reads TGCGCCAGCAGCCAAGATATTACGGAGACAGATACGCAGTATTTT. This sequence encodes CASSQDITETDTQYF.

The rearrangement links TRBV7-2 to TRBJ1-2, with a possible D match to TRBD1 (5 bases). The CDR3 contains 15 residues. The V gene's germline CDR1 is SGHTA and CDR2 FQGNSA. Trimming left V 4 bases short and J 3 bases short, with 15 bases between. CDR3 amino acids: CASSYQRGGYYGYTF. The DNA for the CDR3 is TGTGCCAGCAGCTATCAAAGGGGCGGCTACTATGGCTACACCTTC.

CDR3 sequence (DNA): TGTGCCAGACCCAAGAAACAGGGGCCTTTCTCTGGAAACACCATATATTTT. Translating gives CARPKKQGPFSGNTIYF. V usage is TRBV27 and J usage is TRBJ1-3; 7 positions agree with TRBD1. Germline CDR1 MNHEY, CDR2 SMNVEV (reference sequence). The ends lost 9 bases at V and 0 bases at J; junction bases unmatched: 14. The CDR3 covers 17 residues.

The chain is built from TRBV7-9 and TRBJ2-6; 7 nucleotides align to TRBD2. Trimming removed 2 bases from V and 2 bases from J; junction bases left unmatched: 9. CDR3 length equals 18 residues. Germline CDR1 SEHNR, CDR2 FQNEAQ (reference sequence). The chain's CDR3 is CASSLRGGVATGANVLTF. The DNA of the CDR3 is TGTGCCAGCAGCTTACGGGGAGGGGTTGCCACTGGGGCCAACGTCCTGACTTTC. Complete variable domain (other parts from reference TRBV7-9 and TRBJ2-6): DTGVSQNPRHKITKRGQNVTFRCDPISEHNRLYWYRQTLGQGPEFLTYFQNEAQLEKSRLLSDRFSAERPKGSFSTLEIQRTEQGDSAMYLCASSLRGGVATGANVLTFGAGSRLTVL.